These 10 T cell receptor beta chains came from one sample sequenced in a study of blood T cell repertoires in COVID-19. Sequencing was performed with immunoSEQ multiplex PCR; in TCRdb, only in-frame clones are kept and a portion is missing. The data hold about 140,000 clones, with roughly four fifths observed a single time. Sequenced sample: PBMCs or T cells enriched from blood (not recorded which). The source of these receptors is a woman aged 18 to 35 who had been exposed to COVID-19.

This chain links TRBV5-6 with TRBJ1-4; 9 bases align to TRBD1. The CDR3 runs to 13 residues. In germline, CDR1 is SGHDT, CDR2 YYEEEE. Trimming at V came to 6 bases and at J to 7 bases, leaving 4 bases not matched to a gene. This chain's CDR3 is CASTGQGSEKLFF. The CDR3 DNA is TGTGCCAGCACCGGACAGGGGAGTGAAAAACTGTTTTTT.

The chain is built from TRBV10-3 and TRBJ1-2, with D possibly matching TRBD1 (5 bases). The CDR3 loop spans 15 amino acids. V lost 0 bases and J 4 bases, leaving 12 bases between the germline ends. CDR1 and CDR2 (germline): ENHRY, SYGVKD. The CDR3 sequence is CAISESQGSGYGYTF. CDR3 nucleotide sequence: TGTGCCATCAGTGAGTCTCAGGGATCGGGCTATGGCTACACCTTC.

V usage is TRBV25-1 and J usage is TRBJ2-7; a possible D gene is TRBD2 (5 bases). CDR1 is MGHDK and CDR2 is SYGVNS in the germline V gene. This CDR3 is built from 13 residues. V was cut by 4 bases and J by 2 bases, with 9 bases left in between. CDR3: CASSGRATYEQYF. CDR3 nucleotide sequence: TGTGCCAGCAGTGGGCGGGCCACCTACGAGCAGTACTTC.

This sequence joins TRBV18 and TRBJ1-2; 10 bases map to TRBD1. V was pared by 2 bases and J by 8 bases, with 5 bases of the junction left unmatched. Germline loops: CDR1 KGHSH, CDR2 LQKENI. This CDR3 is built from 14 residues. The CDR3 reads CASSPAGTGEGYTF. DNA for the CDR3: TGTGCCAGCTCACCAGCCGGGACAGGGGAAGGCTACACCTTC.

The rearrangement joins TRBV2 to TRBJ2-4; a possible D gene is TRBD1 (5 bases). CDR3 length: 14 residues. Germline loops: CDR1 SNHLY, CDR2 FYNNEI. V was shortened by 7 bases and J by 0 bases, with 10 bases between the two germline ends. The DNA of the CDR3 is TGTGCCAGCATGATAGGGGTAGCCAAAAACATTCAGTACTTC. This gives the protein CASMIGVAKNIQYF.

The chain is built from TRBV5-1 and TRBJ2-7; 7 bases agree with TRBD1. The germline V gene has CDR1 SGHRS and CDR2 YFSETQ. The CDR3 extends over 16 amino acids. V gave up 0 bases and J gave up 0 bases; unmatched junction bases: 6. The CDR3 DNA reads as TGCGCCAGCAGCTTGGAAGGATGGGACAGCTCCTACGAGCAGTACTTC. Its protein is CASSLEGWDSSYEQYF. The entire variable domain, with the rest obtained from reference TRBV5-1 and TRBJ2-7, is as follows: KAGVTQTPRYLIKTRGQQVTLSCSPISGHRSVSWYQQTPGQGLQFLFEYFSETQRNKGNFPGRFSGRQFSNSRSEMNVSTLELGDSALYLCASSLEGWDSSYEQYFGPGTRLTVT.

The chain employs TRBV18 and TRBJ1-4, with 8 nucleotides matching TRBD1. In germline, CDR1 is KGHSH, CDR2 LQKENI. The V and J ends lost 8 bases and 8 bases, in that order; junction bases with no gene match: 13. CDR3 length equals 15 residues. CDR3 region: CASESTQGAKEKLFF. DNA of the CDR3: TGTGCCAGCGAATCCACCCAGGGGGCGAAGGAAAAACTGTTTTTT.

This chain joins TRBV7-9 and TRBJ1-4; 8 bases fit TRBD1. The CDR3 totals 15 residues. V was clipped by 3 bases and J by 8 bases; unmatched bases: 8. Germline V gene sequence: CDR1 SEHNR, CDR2 FQNEAQ (reference sequence). CDR3: CASSLGEQGGEKLFF. The CDR3 DNA reads TGTGCCAGCAGCTTGGGGGAACAGGGGGGCGAAAAACTGTTTTTT.

The chain uses TRBV19 and TRBJ1-1; 9 nucleotides line up with TRBD1. J was trimmed by 5 bases and V by 6 bases; bases with no gene match: 7. The CDR3 sequence is 14 residues long. Germline assignment: CDR1 LNHDA and CDR2 SQIVND (reference sequence). The CDR3 DNA sequence: TGTGCCAGTAGGGAAGACAGGGGGTTTACTGAAGCTTTCTTT. It is translated as CASREDRGFTEAFF.

V usage is TRBV30 and J usage is TRBJ2-1; the match to TRBD1 covers 8 bases. CDR1 is GTSNPN and CDR2 is SVGIG in the germline V gene (reference sequence). CDR3 size: 16 residues. V dropped 3 bases and J dropped 9; count of bases not matched to a gene: 16. DNA of the CDR3: TGTGCCTGGAGGCCCGAGGAATGGACAGGGATTAGTGAGCAGTTCTTC. As protein: CAWRPEEWTGISEQFF.